This T cell receptor (beta chain) was documented in a study of esophageal squamous cell carcinoma under preoperative chemotherapy. For the study at large: Both tumor-infiltrating lymphocytes and peripheral blood T cells were profiled. Overall study findings and caveats: Post-treatment tumor-infiltrating lymphocytes appeared partly derived from peripheral T cells migrating into the tumor. Peripheral T cells showed a significant TCR diversity increase after chemotherapy, unlike tumor-infiltrating lymphocytes.

Germline V lookup: CDR1 MNHNS, CDR2 SASEGT. CDR3 length equals 13 residues. Turning to this clonotype: Its target is not known.

Specified time point: after preoperative PTX-NDP chemotherapy. Each CDR3 protein gets one entry after TCRdb re-called the PCR reads with MiXCR. The profile shows roughly 18,000 distinct CDR3 sequences, around 46% of them singletons. V gene TRBV6-1 combines with J gene TRBJ2-5, with D perhaps TRBD2 (5 bases). The J call could be wrong; TRBJ2-7 is a better fit for the DNA end. This receptor was taken from a human donor with esophageal squamous cell carcinoma. The donor label of this sample is uncertain. This material was collected from a patient given preoperative chemotherapy. CDR3 amino acids: CASISSLSYEQYF. The CDR3 coding sequence is TGTGCCAGCATCTCTAGCCTCTCCTACGAGCAGTACTTC.